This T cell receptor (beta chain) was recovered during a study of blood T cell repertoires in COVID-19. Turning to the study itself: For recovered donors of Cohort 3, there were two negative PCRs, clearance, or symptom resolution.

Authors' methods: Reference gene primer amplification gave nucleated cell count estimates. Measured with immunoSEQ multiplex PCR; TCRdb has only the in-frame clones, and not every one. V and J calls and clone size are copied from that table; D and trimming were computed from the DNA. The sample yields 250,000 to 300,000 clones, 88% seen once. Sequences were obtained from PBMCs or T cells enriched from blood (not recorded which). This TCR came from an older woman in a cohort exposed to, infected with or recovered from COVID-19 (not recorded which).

CDR3 sequence reads: CASRRRTGNTGELFF. The CDR3 nucleotides are TGTGCCAGCAGGCGCCGGACAGGGAACACCGGGGAGCTGTTTTTT. V usage is TRBV28 and J usage is TRBJ2-2; 7 bases match TRBD1. The CDR3 sequence is 15 residues long. Trimming took 6 bases from V and 1 from J; bases not matched to a gene: 5. The V gene's germline CDR1 is MDHEN and CDR2 SYDVKM.